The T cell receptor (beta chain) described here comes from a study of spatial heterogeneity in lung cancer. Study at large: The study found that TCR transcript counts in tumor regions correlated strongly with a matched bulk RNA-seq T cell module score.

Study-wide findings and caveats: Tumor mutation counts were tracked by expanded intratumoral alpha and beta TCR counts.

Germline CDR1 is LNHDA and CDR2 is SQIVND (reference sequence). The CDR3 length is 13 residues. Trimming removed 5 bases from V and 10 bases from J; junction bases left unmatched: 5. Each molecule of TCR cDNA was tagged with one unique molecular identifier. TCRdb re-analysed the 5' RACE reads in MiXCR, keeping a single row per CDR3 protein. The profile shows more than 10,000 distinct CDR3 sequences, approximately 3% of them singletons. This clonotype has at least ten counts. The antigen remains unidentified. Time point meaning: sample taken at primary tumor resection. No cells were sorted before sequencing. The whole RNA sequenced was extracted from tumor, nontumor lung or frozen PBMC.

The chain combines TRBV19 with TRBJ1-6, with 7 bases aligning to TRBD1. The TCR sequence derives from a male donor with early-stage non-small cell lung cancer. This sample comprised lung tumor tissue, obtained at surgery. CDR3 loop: CASSSTGASPLHF. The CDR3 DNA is TGTGCCAGTAGTTCAACAGGGGCCTCACCCCTCCACTTT.